This T cell receptor (beta chain) is from a study of CD8 T cells in ankylosing spondylitis. General observations from the study: Earlier literature documents some of the motif variants in reactive arthritis synovial fluid and blood. Reports say disease-linked clones showed up significantly more in matched ankylosing spondylitis synovial fluid. With a CD8+ phenotype, disease-linked clones were relatively rare in peripheral blood.

A quantitative 5'-RACE method, one with molecular barcodes, was used to make TCR beta libraries. TCRdb used MiXCR to reprocess the 5' RACE reads, holding one entry per CDR3 protein. Counted here are some 140,000 distinct CDR3 sequences, 8% to 9% occurring once; the ten biggest clones make up approximately 7%. This clonotype was recorded a few times. No antigen is known for it. This CDR3 contains 16 residues. V was shortened by 5 bases and J by 0 bases, with 14 bases between the two germline ends. Looked up from germline, CDR1 is SGHAT and CDR2 is FQDESV (reference sequence). This chain uses TRBV11-1 with TRBJ2-1; the D gene is possibly TRBD2 (5 bases). This TCR was sampled from a male donor with ankylosing spondylitis. Specimen: synovial fluid, either unsorted or a sorted T cell fraction (not recorded which). In DNA, the CDR3 is TGTGCCAGCAGCGAACAAGCGGATAGCTCCTACAATGAGCAGTTCTTC. It is translated as CASSEQADSSYNEQFF.